The TCR beta chain under discussion was sequenced for a study of shared clonotypes between healthy human individuals. Trimming pared 1 base from V and 4 bases from J, leaving 13 bases between. The CDR3 has 15 amino acids. Germline V gene data show CDR1 as SGHTA and CDR2 as FQGNSA. The table came from immunoSEQ multiplex PCR; TCRdb's copy has only in-frame clones and leaves some out. The data show hundreds of thousands of clones, roughly 79% seen once. The sequencing input was PBMCs. This TCR derives from a woman in her thirties or forties in good health. Some clones in this sample may be carry-over from other donors' samples. V and J are TRBV7-2 and TRBJ1-1; D is possibly TRBD1 (5 bases). CDR3 DNA sequence: TGTGCCAGCAGCTTAGAGGCCGCAGGGAGCACTGAAGCTTTCTTT. It translates to CASSLEAAGSTEAFF.